What follows are 28 T cell receptor beta chains derived from one specimen sequenced in a study of T cell responses to AZD1222 COVID-19 vaccine. The assay was immunoSEQ multiplex PCR, and TCRdb's table has in-frame clones only and misses some. The sample consists of about 150,000 clones, 90% to 95% of them appearing once. Specimen: peripheral blood, collected on day 0 of AZD1222 vaccination. The receptors derive from an adult in good health.

This chain uses TRBV7-9 with TRBJ1-1; no clear D. V gave up 5 bases and J gave up 6 bases, with 10 bases separating them. The germline V gene has CDR1 SEHNR and CDR2 FQNEAQ (reference sequence). This CDR3 is built from 12 residues. The CDR3 region has the DNA TGTGCCAGCAGCAGTGGGCGGGCTGAAGCTTTCTTT. Protein product: CASSSGRAEAFF.

The chain recombines TRBV11-2 with TRBJ2-1, with D perhaps matching TRBD2 (7 bases). Trimming removed 2 bases at V and 7 bases at J, with 12 bases between. The CDR3 consists of 14 residues. Germline values: CDR1 SGHAT, CDR2 FQNNGV. CDR3 coding DNA: TGTGCCAGCAGCTTACCGGGGGGCCAGAATGAGCAGTTCTTC. Its translation is CASSLPGGQNEQFF.

The chain links TRBV5-1 to TRBJ1-1; no firm D call. Germline V gene sequence: CDR1 SGHRS, CDR2 YFSETQ. Trimming left V 4 bases short and J 0 bases short, with 13 bases between. The CDR3 consists of 15 residues. The CDR3 DNA sequence: TGCGCCAGCAGCCGGAACCAGGTTTTGAACACTGAAGCTTTCTTT. It is translated as CASSRNQVLNTEAFF. Based on the CDR3 plus reference TRBV5-1 and TRBJ1-1, the full variable domain is KAGVTQTPRYLIKTRGQQVTLSCSPISGHRSVSWYQQTPGQGLQFLFEYFSETQRNKGNFPGRFSGRQFSNSRSEMNVSTLELGDSALYLCASSRNQVLNTEAFFGQGTRLTVV.

This clone was counted a single time. The rearrangement links TRBV9 to TRBJ2-7, with 13 nucleotides matching TRBD2. The length of the CDR3 is 15 residues. J gave up 5 bases and V 4 bases, and 6 bases lay outside the gene matches. From germline, CDR1 is SGDLS and CDR2 YYNGEE. The CDR3 DNA follows: TGTGCCAGCAGCTCACTAGCGGGAGGGCGACACGAGCAGTACGTC. Translated, it gives CASSSLAGGRHEQYV.

The chain joins TRBV5-1 to TRBJ2-3; no clear D. The CDR3 runs to 15 residues. The V gene lost 0 bases and the J gene lost 1 base, with 9 bases spanning the gap. CDR1 and CDR2 (germline): SGHRS, YFSETQ. CDR3: CASSLGADRTDTQYF. CDR3 nucleotides: TGCGCCAGCAGCTTGGGGGCAGACCGCACAGATACGCAGTATTTT.

The chain combines TRBV6-5 with TRBJ1-1; no definite D call. This CDR3 has 14 residues. The V gene's germline CDR1 is MNHEY and CDR2 SVGAGI. Trimming stripped 0 bases from V and 4 bases from J, with 9 bases between. Written as DNA, the CDR3 is TGTGCCAGCAGTTACTCACCGGGAAGCACTGAAGCTTTCTTT. Translated: CASSYSPGSTEAFF.

The V call is TRBV5-1, the J call TRBJ2-5, with 10 bases lining up with TRBD2. The junction had 7 bases not matched to a gene; V was cut back by 5 bases and J by 0 bases. CDR1 is SGHRS, CDR2 YFSETQ, per germline. The CDR3 has 16 residues. The CDR3 sequence is CASSRSGGVNQETQYF. DNA for the CDR3: TGCGCCAGCAGTCGAAGCGGGGGGGTTAACCAAGAGACCCAGTACTTC.

V gene TRBV2 combines with J gene TRBJ1-2, with D possibly matching TRBD1 (5 bases). Trimming stripped 7 bases from V and 2 bases from J, with 11 bases between. Per germline, CDR1 SNHLY and CDR2 FYNNEI. CDR3 length: 13 residues. The CDR3 protein is CASKSQENYGYTF. As DNA, the CDR3 is TGTGCCAGCAAGTCACAGGAAAACTATGGCTACACCTTC.

This clone was detected only once. The gene calls are TRBV28 and TRBJ1-5; D gene ambiguous. Trimming left V 11 bases short and J 2 bases short, with 13 bases between. There are 13 residues in the CDR3. From germline, CDR1 is MDHEN and CDR2 SYDVKM. CDR3 residues: CAGARPGNQPQHF. In DNA form, the CDR3 reads TGTGCCGGTGCCCGCCCGGGCAATCAGCCCCAGCATTTT.

J is TRBJ1-2 and V is TRBV2, with TRBD1 identical over 8 bases. Trimming removed 6 bases from V and 4 bases from J; junction bases left unmatched: 4. The CDR3 covers 13 residues. Germline values: CDR1 SNHLY, CDR2 FYNNEI. The DNA of the CDR3 is TGTGCCAGCAGGGCTGGACAGGGCTATGGCTACACCTTC. The encoded protein is CASRAGQGYGYTF. Complete variable domain (other parts from reference TRBV2 and TRBJ1-2): EPEVTQTPSHQVTQMGQEVILRCVPISNHLYFYWYRQILGQKVEFLVSFYNNEISEKSEIFDDQFSVERPDGSNFTLKIRSTKLEDSAMYFCASRAGQGYGYTFGSGTRLTVV.

The V and J genes are TRBV2 and TRBJ1-2; D is undetermined. V lost 5 bases, J lost 4 bases, and 8 bases lay in between. The CDR3 runs 12 residues. Looked up from germline, CDR1 is SNHLY and CDR2 is FYNNEI. The CDR3 sequence: CASSRDPYGYTF. The DNA of the CDR3 is TGTGCCAGCAGTCGCGACCCCTATGGCTACACCTTC.

The rearrangement uses TRBV24-1 and TRBJ2-1, with 11 bases identical to TRBD2. The V gene's germline CDR1 is KGHDR and CDR2 SFDVKD. The CDR3 consists of 17 residues. With V trimmed by 4 bases and J by 3 bases, 7 bases remained unmatched. The DNA for the CDR3 is TGTGCCACCAGTGAAGGTAGCGGGAGGGGAATCTACAATGAGCAGTTCTTC. Amino acid sequence: CATSEGSGRGIYNEQFF.

This chain connects TRBV5-6 to TRBJ1-5; D not resolved. V lost 3 bases, J lost 5 bases, and 12 bases lay in between. Looked up from germline, CDR1 is SGHDT and CDR2 is YYEEEE. This CDR3 is built from 14 residues. The CDR3 region is CASSWQMGDQPQHF. CDR3 in DNA: TGTGCCAGCAGCTGGCAGATGGGCGATCAGCCCCAGCATTTT. Based on the CDR3 plus reference TRBV5-6 and TRBJ1-5, the full variable domain is DAGVTQSPTHLIKTRGQQVTLRCSPKSGHDTVSWYQQALGQGPQFIFQYYEEEERQRGNFPDRFSGHQFPNYSSELNVNALLLGDSALYLCASSWQMGDQPQHFGDGTRLSIL.

V is TRBV5-4 and J is TRBJ2-3; weak D call: TRBD1 (6 bases). Trimming cost V 4 bases and J 7 bases, with 19 bases left between them. The CDR3 has 15 amino acids. Germline CDR1 and CDR2: SGHNT and YYREEE (reference sequence). CDR3 coding DNA: TGTGCCAGCAGCAGAGAGATCCAGGGGAGAAATACGCAGTATTTT. Protein: CASSREIQGRNTQYF.

The rearrangement uses TRBV4-1 and TRBJ2-1; D is unresolved. Germline V gene sequence: CDR1 MGHRA, CDR2 YSYEKL. Between the trimmed V and J ends, which lost 5 bases and 1 base, there was a span of 9 bases. CDR3 length: 14 amino acids. CDR3 nucleotides: TGCGCCAGCAGCGTAGAACAGTCCTACAATGAGCAGTTCTTC. This gives the protein CASSVEQSYNEQFF.

The J gene is TRBJ1-3, the V gene TRBV5-1; TRBD1 might be the D (6 bases). With 4 bases removed from V and 0 bases from J, the gap between germline ends came to 17 bases. This CDR3 spans 17 amino acids. Germline lookup yields CDR1 SGHRS and CDR2 YFSETQ. The CDR3 loop reads CASSPLGGYYSGNTIYF. CDR3 sequence (DNA): TGCGCCAGCAGCCCCCTCGGGGGCTACTACTCTGGAAACACCATATATTTT. Full variable domain (outside the CDR3, taken from reference TRBV5-1 and TRBJ1-3): KAGVTQTPRYLIKTRGQQVTLSCSPISGHRSVSWYQQTPGQGLQFLFEYFSETQRNKGNFPGRFSGRQFSNSRSEMNVSTLELGDSALYLCASSPLGGYYSGNTIYFGEGSWLTVV.

The chain recombines TRBV27 with TRBJ1-2, with D perhaps TRBD1 (6 bases). Germline CDR1 is MNHEY and CDR2 is SMNVEV (reference sequence). This CDR3 has 15 amino acids. Deletions cut 5 bases from V and 4 bases from J, with 17 bases between. In DNA, the CDR3 is TGTGCCAGCAGTCCGACGCGGACAGTTTCCTATGGCTACACCTTC. Its translation: CASSPTRTVSYGYTF.

The genes are TRBV6-5 and TRBJ1-5; D gene uncertain. Trimming removed 6 bases at V and 6 bases at J, with 9 bases between. Germline V lookup: CDR1 MNHEY, CDR2 SVGAGI. This CDR3 contains 12 residues. CDR3 bases: TGTGCCAGCAGGGACCCCGGTCAGCCCCAGCATTTT. As protein: CASRDPGQPQHF.

CDR3 coding DNA: TGCGCCAGCAGCTTGGGACAGGGAGGCACTGAAGCTTTCTTT. Translation: CASSLGQGGTEAFF. The chain employs TRBV5-1 and TRBJ1-1, with 7 positions matching TRBD1. Per the germline V gene, CDR1 is SGHRS and CDR2 is YFSETQ. The J segment lost 4 bases and the V segment lost 0 bases, leaving 3 bases of the junction unmatched. The length of the CDR3 is 14 residues. Supplemented by reference TRBV5-1 and TRBJ1-1, the full variable domain reads KAGVTQTPRYLIKTRGQQVTLSCSPISGHRSVSWYQQTPGQGLQFLFEYFSETQRNKGNFPGRFSGRQFSNSRSEMNVSTLELGDSALYLCASSLGQGGTEAFFGQGTRLTVV.

The chain joins TRBV2 to TRBJ2-1; TRBD1 matches 9 bases. CDR3 length: 14 residues. Trimming took 4 bases from V and 3 from J; bases not matched to a gene: 1. Germline V CDR1 and CDR2: SNHLY, FYNNEI. The CDR3 bases are TGTGCCAGCAGTGGGGACAGGGACTACAATGAGCAGTTCTTC. Its protein is CASSGDRDYNEQFF.

V is TRBV7-2 and J is TRBJ1-2; D not certain. Per germline, CDR1 SGHTA and CDR2 FQGNSA. Trimming shortened V by 5 bases and J by 0 bases, and 7 bases separated the two germline ends. The CDR3 totals 13 residues. The chain's CDR3 is CASSVDTNYGYTF. Written as DNA, the CDR3 is TGTGCCAGCAGCGTAGATACTAACTATGGCTACACCTTC. The full variable domain, rest sourced from reference TRBV7-2 and TRBJ1-2, is GAGVSQSPSNKVTEKGKDVELRCDPISGHTALYWYRQSLGQGLEFLIYFQGNSAPDKSGLPSDRFSAERTGGSVSTLTIQRTQQEDSAVYLCASSVDTNYGYTFGSGTRLTVV.

V is TRBV6-5 and J is TRBJ1-6; maybe TRBD1 (6 bases). The CDR3 runs 14 residues. From germline, CDR1 is MNHEY and CDR2 SVGAGI. Deletions cut 3 bases from V and 9 bases from J, with 12 bases between. CDR3 sequence (DNA): TGTGCCAGCAGTTATGATGGGGGCTCTTCACCCCTCCACTTT. This gives the protein CASSYDGGSSPLHF.

The chain uses TRBV11-2 and TRBJ1-2, with no clear D. The CDR3 contains 16 residues. Germline CDR1 reads SGHAT; CDR2 reads FQNNGV. The V and J ends lost 5 bases and 7 bases respectively, with 23 bases between them. CDR3: CASSDRATFVRGGYTF. CDR3 in DNA: TGTGCCAGCAGCGACCGGGCCACTTTTGTTCGTGGTGGCTACACCTTC.

The CDR3 DNA reads as TGTGCCAGCAGTTTATACGCCCAGGCCACTGAAGCTTTCTTT. Encoded protein: CASSLYAQATEAFF. The V gene is TRBV27, the J gene TRBJ1-1, with D uncertain. The germline V gene encodes CDR1 MNHEY and CDR2 SMNVEV (reference sequence). This CDR3 spans 14 amino acids. The germline V and J ends were trimmed by 1 base and 4 bases, with 10 bases remaining between them.

This chain joins TRBV7-2 and TRBJ1-5; D gene unclear. Trimming took 2 bases from V and 3 from J, leaving 8 bases between them. This CDR3 contains 14 residues. CDR1 is SGHTA and CDR2 is FQGNSA in the germline V gene. CDR3 coding DNA: TGTGCCAGCAGCTTAAGGGCAGTCAATCAGCCCCAGCATTTT. It is translated as CASSLRAVNQPQHF.

The J gene is TRBJ2-1, the V gene TRBV19, with D unresolved. V lost 1 base, J lost 5 bases, and 6 bases lay in between. Germline V gene data show CDR1 as LNHDA and CDR2 as SQIVND (reference sequence). This CDR3 has 13 residues. CDR3 sequence (DNA): TGTGCCAGTAGTATAGGCCTGAACAATGAGCAGTTCTTC. Translated: CASSIGLNNEQFF.

A single count supports this clone. The chain combines TRBV5-1 with TRBJ2-2, with D perhaps TRBD2 (5 bases). The germline V gene has CDR1 SGHRS and CDR2 YFSETQ. The V end lost 4 bases, the J end lost 7 bases, and 14 bases lay between the germline ends. The CDR3 totals 14 residues. In DNA, the CDR3 is TGCGCCAGCAGCCCGGACTCCCCAAGCGGGGAGCTGTTTTTT. Its translation: CASSPDSPSGELFF.

The V and J genes are TRBV5-4 and TRBJ1-2; tentatively, D is TRBD1 (5 bases). V was shortened by 4 bases and J by 4 bases, with 29 bases between the two germline ends. The germline V gene encodes CDR1 SGHNT and CDR2 YYREEE (reference sequence). There are 19 residues in the CDR3. The CDR3 reads CASSPMMLGVSGSGYGYTF. The CDR3 DNA is TGTGCCAGCAGCCCGATGATGTTGGGGGTTTCAGGAAGTGGCTATGGCTACACCTTC.